The clone carrying this TCR beta chain was observed a few times. The target antigen is unknown. This sample's treatment: approximately 10-day PBMC culture with coronavirus spike peptide pools or control peptides (ViraFEST assay). The CDR3 contains 16 residues. The germline gives CDR1 SGHNT, CDR2 YENEEA. The V end lost 3 bases, the J end lost 2 bases, and 16 bases lay between the germline ends. Cultured CD4+ T cells had their DNA profiled by the Oncomine TCR Beta short-read assay. TCRdb reanalysed the PCR reads using MiXCR and keeps one entry per CDR3 protein. Among under 20,000 distinct CDR3 sequences, more than 40% were seen once, and the ten largest hold around 4%. The data were taken from a study of vaccination and CD4 T cells after COVID-19. Overall study context: Convalescent individuals numbered four females and six males, two being Hispanic. Drawing of post-COVID samples took place a median about 100 days after diagnosis (range 35 to 161). Participants were vaccinated with two doses, given as either BNT162b2 or mRNA-1273 vaccine.

The sequence came from a human donor who had recovered from COVID-19. Sequences were derived from CD4+ T cells from blood, cultured in vitro, sampled before SARS-CoV-2 vaccination. The rearrangement links TRBV11-3 to TRBJ1-1, with D maybe TRBD1 (5 bases). For the CDR3, the DNA is TGTGCCAGCAGCTTGGTATTACGGGGCGGAAACACTGAAGCTTTCTTT. Translated, it gives CASSLVLRGGNTEAFF.